Listed below are T cell receptor beta chains from one sample, sequenced in a study of cytomegalovirus exposure and HLA in healthy donors. Some clones are missing from TCRdb's copy, which holds only in-frame ones; the method was immunoSEQ multiplex PCR. The sample records approximately 160,000 clones, roughly 80% being singletons. Sequenced: PBMCs. These receptors were taken from a woman in her fifties or sixties in good health and CMV-seropositive. Both conserved end residues are part of each CDR3. A D gene is named only where the DNA matches it firmly. Size tells how often a clone was seen (once, few, many) or the class of an expanded clone, and some rows leave it out.

v_call	clone_size	j_call	d_call	cdr3_nt	cdr3_aa
TRBV2	NA	TRBJ1-1	NA	TGTGCCAGCAGGCTGGACCCTCTCGGGGGGATTTCGTGGGCTTTCTTT	CASRLDPLGGISWAFF
TRBV13	NA	TRBJ2-1	TRBD2	TGTGCCAGCAGACTAGCGCATAGCTACAATGAGCAGTTCTTC	CASRLAHSYNEQFF
TRBV7-3	NA	TRBJ1-3	NA	TGTGCCAGCAGCTTAACCCCGGGCTCTGGAAACACCATATATTTT	CASSLTPGSGNTIYF
TRBV4-3	NA	TRBJ1-3	NA	TGCGCCAGCAGCTACACAGGGCCCGGAAACACCATATATTTT	CASSYTGPGNTIYF
TRBV28	NA	TRBJ1-2	TRBD1	TGTGCCAGCACCCCGGGACAGGAGACTAACTATGGCTACACCTTC	CASTPGQETNYGYTF
TRBV7-2	NA	TRBJ1-2	NA	TGTGCCAGCAGCTTCAGACGGGGGGCCTATGGCTACACCTTC	CASSFRRGAYGYTF
TRBV6-1	NA	TRBJ2-7	TRBD2	TGTGCCAGCAGTCCGGCGGGGGACCTCTACGACGAGCAGTACTTC	CASSPAGDLYDEQYF
TRBV30	NA	TRBJ2-2	TRBD2	TGTGCCTGGAGTGTAGGGACTAGCGGGGCCACCGGGGAGCTGTTTTTT	CAWSVGTSGATGELFF
TRBV18	NA	TRBJ2-7	NA	TGTGCCAGCTCACCTGACTACGCCAACGAGCAGTACTTC	CASSPDYANEQYF
TRBV11-2	NA	TRBJ2-7	TRBD2	TGTGCCAGCAGGACGGGGCGGGGGGTTTTCTACGAGCAGTACTTC	CASRTGRGVFYEQYF
TRBV7-7	NA	TRBJ2-2	TRBD2	TGTGCTAGCAGCTTAGGGAGGGACGTCGGGGAGCTGTTTTTT	CASSLGRDVGELFF
TRBV9	NA	TRBJ2-3	TRBD2	TGTGCCAGCAGCATGGGACTAGCGGCCACAGATACGCAGTATTTT	CASSMGLAATDTQYF
TRBV15	NA	TRBJ1-2	NA	TGTGCCACCAGCAGAGATTTCGACAGAGAAACCTATGGCTACACCTTC	CATSRDFDRETYGYTF
TRBV10-3	NA	TRBJ1-1	TRBD1	TGTGCCATCAGTGTGATACCGGGACAGGAGAACACTGAAGCTTTCTTT	CAISVIPGQENTEAFF
TRBV19	NA	TRBJ1-5	TRBD1	TGTGCCAGTAGTATCGGGACAGGCATAATCAGTAGGCCCCAGCATTTT	CASSIGTGIISRPQHF
TRBV19	few	TRBJ2-7	NA	TGTGCCAGTAGTATAGGGGCCCCCCCCTCCTACGAGCAGTACTTC	CASSIGAPPSYEQYF
TRBV10-1	NA	TRBJ1-1	NA	TGCGCCAGCAGTGAGCGGCCGGGGATCACTGAAGCTTTCTTT	CASSERPGITEAFF